These 21 T cell receptor beta chains were all obtained from the same sample, sequenced in a study of T-cell reconstitution after alpha-beta-depleted transplantation in children. Unique molecular identifiers were used in preparing the TCRbeta library. TCRdb re-called the PCR reads with MiXCR, one entry per CDR3 protein. The table has around 230,000 distinct CDR3 sequences, approximately 19% seen once. This sample comprised PBMCs, mostly from graft donor cells, obtained 360 days after TCRalphabeta/CD19-depleted stem cell transplant. The receptors stem from a male patient between 2 and 10 years old who had a stem cell transplant for acute lymphoblastic leukemia, so the T cells may come from the graft donor.

Ten or more counts support this clonotype. V gene TRBV7-9 combines with J gene TRBJ2-3, with no clear D. The germline gives CDR1 SEHNR, CDR2 FQNEAQ (reference sequence). The CDR3 has 15 amino acids. V lost 5 bases, J lost 0 bases, and 12 bases lay in between. The CDR3 coding sequence is TGTGCCAGCAGCCCACCGTCGCGTAGCACAGATACGCAGTATTTT. This encodes CASSPPSRSTDTQYF.

This chain joins TRBV5-1 and TRBJ2-5, with D perhaps matching TRBD1 (6 bases). Deletions cut 4 bases from V and 2 bases from J, with 12 bases between. This CDR3 spans 14 amino acids. Germline V gene lookup returns CDR1 SGHRS and CDR2 YFSETQ. The CDR3 nucleotides read TGCGCCAGCAGCCACGGGACACTTCAAGAGACCCAGTACTTC. The encoded protein is CASSHGTLQETQYF.

The rearrangement uses TRBV3-1 and TRBJ1-2; D not certain. The CDR3 extends over 14 amino acids. Trimming removed 0 bases from V and 3 bases from J, with 8 bases in between. Germline V gene sequence: CDR1 LGHDT, CDR2 YNNKEL (reference sequence). CDR3 sequence: CASSQEPGYYGYTF. In DNA, the CDR3 is TGTGCCAGCAGCCAAGAGCCAGGCTACTATGGCTACACCTTC.

The J gene is TRBJ2-2, the V gene TRBV7-2; D ambiguous. Germline V gene lookup returns CDR1 SGHTA and CDR2 FQGNSA. The CDR3 totals 15 residues. V shed 7 bases and J shed 4 bases, with 16 bases lying between them. Written as DNA, the CDR3 is TGTGCCAGCACCAACCTAGACGTGATCACCGGGGAGCTGTTTTTT. Translated: CASTNLDVITGELFF.

This clonotype showed up just a few times. The rearrangement joins TRBV7-2 to TRBJ2-7; a weak D match, TRBD2 (5 bases). The CDR3 loop spans 14 amino acids. The V and J ends lost 0 bases and 3 bases respectively, with 9 bases between them. The germline gives CDR1 SGHTA, CDR2 FQGNSA. The CDR3, as DNA: TGTGCCAGCAGCTTAGCGGCTAGCCACTACGAGCAGTACTTC. Translation: CASSLAASHYEQYF.

The chain has TRBV6-2 or TRBV6-3 and TRBJ1-1; weak D call: TRBD1 (5 bases). The CDR3 runs to 12 residues. Trimming shortened V by 6 bases and J by 11 bases, and 16 bases separated the two germline ends. From germline, CDR1 is MNHEY and CDR2 SVGEGT. The CDR3 nucleotides are TGTGCCAGCAGCCCCGGGACCTGGTTTGCTTTCTTT. It codes for CASSPGTWFAFF.

V usage is TRBV12-3 or TRBV12-4 and J usage is TRBJ1-2; TRBD1 agrees at 11 bases. Trimming cost V 5 bases and J 7 bases; bases outside gene matches: 3. The CDR3 covers 13 residues. The CDR3 DNA reads as TGTGCCAGCAGTCCGGACAGGGGGCTTGGCTACACCTTC. Its translation: CASSPDRGLGYTF.

This clonotype was seen a handful of times. This chain links TRBV6-2 or TRBV6-3 with TRBJ2-3, with D hard to call. The CDR3 contains 12 residues. V lost 5 bases and J lost 14, with 17 bases in between. Germline CDR1 reads MNHEY; CDR2 reads SVGEGT. This CDR3 is CASSAGPAERYF. DNA of the CDR3: TGTGCCAGCAGTGCAGGCCCGGCCGAAAGGTATTTT.

This rearrangement joins TRBV5-1 to TRBJ1-1; the D gene is possibly TRBD1 (6 bases). The ends were cut back, 0 bases at V and 0 bases at J, with 15 bases in the middle. The CDR3 covers 17 residues. CDR1 SGHRS and CDR2 YFSETQ come from the germline V gene. The CDR3 DNA follows: TGCGCCAGCAGCTTGGGCCTGGGGGCCCGTTTGAACACTGAAGCTTTCTTT. It codes for CASSLGLGARLNTEAFF.

The V and J genes are TRBV5-1 and TRBJ2-3, with D tentatively TRBD1 or TRBD2 (5 bases each). The CDR3 is 15 residues long. The germline gives CDR1 SGHRS, CDR2 YFSETQ. V gave up 6 bases and J gave up 1 base, with 15 bases separating them. In DNA, the CDR3 is TGCGCCAGCAAAGATCAGGGAGCCGGCACAGATACGCAGTATTTT. This codes for CASKDQGAGTDTQYF.

This chain connects TRBV11-2 to TRBJ2-3; D is perhaps TRBD1 (5 bases). This CDR3 region has 15 residues. CDR1 and CDR2 from the germline V gene are SGHAT and FQNNGV. V gave up 8 bases and J gave up 6 bases, with 21 bases separating them. CDR3 protein: CASRSRQTELDTQYF. DNA for the CDR3: TGTGCCAGCCGCAGCCGACAGACAGAGCTGGATACGCAGTATTTT.

The chain recombines TRBV20-1 with TRBJ2-6, with TRBD1 matching 9 bases. V was clipped by 3 bases and J by 0 bases; unmatched bases: 12. CDR1 and CDR2 (germline): DFQATT, SNEGSKA (reference sequence). CDR3 size: 19 residues. CDR3 residues: CSARESGGQGASGANVLTF. The CDR3 bases are TGCAGTGCTAGGGAAAGTGGGGGACAGGGCGCCTCTGGGGCCAACGTCCTGACTTTC.

This clonotype was counted only a few times. The V call is TRBV7-9, the J call TRBJ2-1; tentative D call: TRBD1 (5 bases). Germline CDR1 reads SEHNR; CDR2 reads FQNEAQ (reference sequence). The V and J ends lost 2 bases and 0 bases respectively, with 14 bases between them. The CDR3 contains 17 residues. Here the CDR3 reads CASSLPGQTSSYNEQFF. The DNA of the CDR3 is TGTGCCAGCAGCTTACCAGGGCAAACGAGCTCCTACAATGAGCAGTTCTTC.

Concerning this clonotype itself: An end of the junction does not agree with germline; a read error may underlie this. The rearrangement links TRBV20-1 to TRBJ1-5; D might be TRBD1 (6 bases). The CDR3 runs 13 residues. Germline V lookup: CDR1 DFQATT, CDR2 SNEGSKA (reference sequence). The CDR3 loop is CSASVGHKSLPAF. The CDR3 DNA follows: TGCAGTGCTAGTGTGGGACACAAATCTCTCCCAGCATTT.

This clonotype was recorded a few times. The chain recombines TRBV7-8 with TRBJ2-1; D tentatively fits TRBD1 or TRBD2 (6 bases each). Per germline, CDR1 SGHVS and CDR2 FQNEAQ. The CDR3 is 15 residues long. V was shortened by 4 bases and J by 8 bases, with 18 bases between the two germline ends. DNA of the CDR3: TGTGCCAGCAGCTCCTATCTAAGGAGGGGGGATGAGCAGTTCTTC. This encodes CASSSYLRRGDEQFF.

This chain uses TRBV20-1 with TRBJ1-6; possibly TRBD1 for D (5 bases). The V end was cut by 0 bases, the J end by 8 bases, with 17 bases between. CDR3 length equals 16 residues. Per germline, CDR1 DFQATT and CDR2 SNEGSKA (reference sequence). CDR3 DNA: TGCAGTGCTAGAGAGGGAGCAGGGTGGGAGTATTCACCCCTCCACTTT. Translation: CSAREGAGWEYSPLHF.

This sequence joins TRBV6-5 and TRBJ2-5; D gene unclear. Germline V gene sequence: CDR1 MNHEY, CDR2 SVGAGI. Trimming removed 6 bases at V and 1 base at J, with 6 bases between. CDR3 length: 12 amino acids. CDR3 nucleotides: TGTGCCAGCAGAAGGGCCCAAGAGACCCAGTACTTC. Protein product: CASRRAQETQYF.

The chain is built from TRBV20-1 and TRBJ2-1; TRBD2 agrees at 8 bases. Germline V lookup: CDR1 DFQATT, CDR2 SNEGSKA (reference sequence). The CDR3 totals 15 residues. V shed 0 bases and J 3 bases; nucleotides not matched to a gene: 4. DNA of the CDR3: TGCAGTGCTAGAGAAAGCGGGGGTTACTACAATGAGCAGTTCTTC. This sequence encodes CSARESGGYYNEQFF.

The chain links TRBV6-5 to TRBJ2-2; 7 nucleotides agree with TRBD1. The junction had 7 bases not matched to a gene; V was cut back by 6 bases and J by 0 bases. Germline loops: CDR1 MNHEY, CDR2 SVGAGI. There are 16 residues in the CDR3. CDR3 protein: CASRLTGTANTGELFF. CDR3 coding DNA: TGTGCCAGCAGATTAACCGGGACAGCGAACACCGGGGAGCTGTTTTTT.

V gene TRBV7-2 combines with J gene TRBJ2-7; a possible D gene is TRBD2 (7 bases). Trimming shortened V by 5 bases and J by 0 bases, and 17 bases separated the two germline ends. The CDR3 spans 16 residues. Germline values: CDR1 SGHTA, CDR2 FQGNSA. CDR3 DNA: TGTGCCAGCAGCCTGTATGCGGGGGCTCACTCCTACGAGCAGTACTTC. The encoded protein is CASSLYAGAHSYEQYF.

This clonotype was found a few times. The CDR3 nucleotides read TGTGCCAGCAGTGTCCAGGGGCTGAGCGGGGAGCTGTTTTTT. The encoded protein is CASSVQGLSGELFF. The chain has TRBV2 and TRBJ2-2, with D perhaps matching TRBD1 (6 bases). V lost 4 bases, J lost 7 bases, and 13 bases lay in between. Germline V CDR1 and CDR2: SNHLY, FYNNEI. The CDR3 is 14 amino acids.